This entry lists 19 T cell receptor beta chains sequenced from one sample in a study of cytomegalovirus exposure and HLA in healthy donors. Researchers ran the PCR with 60 Vbeta and 13 Jbeta primers. The repertoire was sequenced with immunoSEQ multiplex PCR; TCRdb's copy has only in-frame clones and lacks some. The table shows around 85,000 clones, with about four fifths occurring only once. The sample taken for sequencing was PBMCs. The source of these receptors is a man in his sixties in good health and CMV-seronegative.

This chain links TRBV29-1 with TRBJ2-5, with TRBD2 identical over 9 bases. TRBJ2-7 explains the end of the DNA better; the J call may be wrong. The CDR3 consists of 17 residues. The germline CDR1 and CDR2 sequences are SQVTM and ANQGSEA. CDR3 amino acids: CSVEGRVGLAGTYEQYF. CDR3 coding DNA: TGCAGCGTTGAAGGCAGGGTAGGCCTAGCGGGAACCTACGAGCAGTACTTC.

V usage is TRBV6-4 and J usage is TRBJ1-2; 10 bases align to TRBD1. Germline V gene lookup returns CDR1 MRHNA and CDR2 SNTAGT. Unmatched junction bases numbered 6, after V lost 6 bases and J lost 8 bases. The CDR3 is made up of 13 amino acids. CDR3 in amino acids: CASSGTGAGGYTF. The DNA of the CDR3 is TGTGCCAGCAGCGGGACAGGGGCTGGGGGCTACACCTTC.

The V gene is TRBV4-1, the J gene TRBJ2-5; 7 bases map to TRBD1. The CDR3 is 18 amino acids. V dropped 3 bases and J dropped 1; count of bases not matched to a gene: 14. Germline loops: CDR1 MGHRA, CDR2 YSYEKL. The CDR3 nucleotides are TGCGCCAGCAGCCAGGGATACAGGGGCAATCACCGCCAAGAGACCCAGTACTTC. Residues: CASSQGYRGNHRQETQYF.

The chain recombines TRBV25-1 with TRBJ1-2, with D perhaps TRBD1 (6 bases). Germline assignment: CDR1 MGHDK and CDR2 SYGVNS. V lost 4 bases and J lost 4, with 10 bases in between. The CDR3 is 13 amino acids. CDR3: CASSGRGGYGYTF. The CDR3 DNA follows: TGTGCCAGCAGTGGGAGGGGGGGCTATGGCTACACCTTC.

The rearrangement links TRBV4-1 to TRBJ1-1; the D gene is possibly TRBD1 (5 bases). V dropped 0 bases and J dropped 4 bases, with 12 bases sitting between them. The CDR3 length is 15 residues. Looked up from germline, CDR1 is MGHRA and CDR2 is YSYEKL. The CDR3 spells CASSQERGGTTEAFF. Here the CDR3 DNA reads TGCGCCAGCAGCCAAGAGCGGGGGGGGACCACTGAAGCTTTCTTT.

This clone showed up just a few times. The V call is TRBV6-1, the J call TRBJ1-1; 8 positions match TRBD1. The CDR3 runs 14 residues. Trimming removed 4 bases from V and 6 bases from J; junction bases left unmatched: 7. Germline V gene data show CDR1 as MNHNS and CDR2 as SASEGT. The CDR3 spells CASSAGGQSSEAFF. CDR3 nucleotides: TGTGCCAGCAGTGCAGGGGGCCAGAGTTCTGAAGCTTTCTTT.

In DNA, the CDR3 is TGTGCCAGCAGCCCCCGACTAGCGGGGGTGTACACAGATACGCAGTATTTT. Its translation is CASSPRLAGVYTDTQYF. This chain links TRBV7-8 with TRBJ2-3; TRBD2 matches at 12 bases. Germline lookup yields CDR1 SGHVS and CDR2 FQNEAQ. CDR3 length equals 17 residues. Trimming took 5 bases from V and 2 from J; bases not matched to a gene: 8.

V and J are TRBV7-2 and TRBJ1-5; D not resolved. The V gene's germline CDR1 is SGHTA and CDR2 FQGNSA. Trimming stripped 5 bases from V and 1 base from J, with 12 bases between. The length of the CDR3 is 15 residues. The CDR3 DNA follows: TGTGCCAGCAGCGACCCGAGGGTGAGCAATCAGCCCCAGCATTTT. It encodes CASSDPRVSNQPQHF. The whole variable domain, remainder taken from reference TRBV7-2 and TRBJ1-5, is GAGVSQSPSNKVTEKGKDVELRCDPISGHTALYWYRQSLGQGLEFLIYFQGNSAPDKSGLPSDRFSAERTGGSVSTLTIQRTQQEDSAVYLCASSDPRVSNQPQHFGDGTRLSIL.

The rearrangement links TRBV13 to TRBJ2-1, with 10 bases identical to TRBD1. Germline CDR1 and CDR2: PRHDT and FYEKMQ (reference sequence). This CDR3 spans 16 amino acids. J gave up 8 bases and V 5 bases, and 12 bases lay outside the gene matches. DNA of the CDR3: TGTGCCAGCAGCGAAGGTTCCGGGACAGGGGTCGATGAGCAGTTCTTC. Its translation is CASSEGSGTGVDEQFF.

This clone appeared a few times. This CDR3 is also generated by other DNA sequences in the sample. The chain joins TRBV19 to TRBJ1-1; no clear D gene. Germline V gene lookup returns CDR1 LNHDA and CDR2 SQIVND (reference sequence). The CDR3 is made up of 11 amino acids. Trimming left V 3 bases short and J 11 bases short, with 10 bases between. The CDR3 sequence: CASSMGSVAFF. CDR3 nucleotides: TGTGCCAGTAGTATGGGCTCGGTGGCTTTCTTT.

This chain uses TRBV4-2 with TRBJ2-2, with a tentative D call TRBD2 (5 bases). Between the trimmed V and J ends, which lost 0 bases and 4 bases, there was a span of 9 bases. The germline V gene has CDR1 LGHNA and CDR2 YNFKEQ. CDR3 length equals 15 residues. The CDR3 is CASSQDRGGTGELFF. Written as DNA, the CDR3 is TGTGCCAGCAGCCAAGATCGGGGTGGCACCGGGGAGCTGTTTTTT.

The gene calls are TRBV2 and TRBJ2-6, with 7 bases matching TRBD1. Germline-derived CDR1 and CDR2 are SNHLY and FYNNEI. This CDR3 region has 16 residues. The trim removed 5 bases at V and 2 bases at J, leaving 6 bases unmatched. CDR3 in DNA: TGTGCCAGCAGTCAGGGGGAGAGCGCTGGGGCCAACGTCCTGACTTTC. Protein: CASSQGESAGANVLTF.

This clone was seen a single time. The junction differs from germline at one of its ends, possibly a read error. The genes are TRBV7-9 and TRBJ1-1; D uncertain. The CDR3 loop spans 11 amino acids. In germline, CDR1 is SEHNR, CDR2 FQNEAQ (reference sequence). Here the CDR3 reads CSSSETPEAFF. CDR3 bases: TGTTCCAGCAGCGAAACACCTGAAGCTTTCTTT.

This rearrangement joins TRBV10-3 to TRBJ1-5; TRBD1 matches at 7 bases. Looked up from germline, CDR1 is ENHRY and CDR2 is SYGVKD. The CDR3 has 15 residues. V lost 9 bases, J lost 2 bases, and 10 bases stayed unmatched. The CDR3: CAIREGAGGNQPQHF. The DNA of the CDR3 is TGTGCCATTCGAGAGGGGGCGGGTGGCAATCAGCCCCAGCATTTT.

V gene TRBV2 combines with J gene TRBJ2-5; D unresolved. The CDR3 length is 13 residues. Per germline, CDR1 SNHLY and CDR2 FYNNEI. The V end was cut by 4 bases, the J end by 4 bases, with 10 bases between. CDR3 protein: CASSGADGETQYF. The CDR3 nucleotides read TGTGCCAGCAGTGGGGCTGACGGAGAGACCCAGTACTTC. Supplemented by reference TRBV2 and TRBJ2-5, the full variable domain reads EPEVTQTPSHQVTQMGQEVILRCVPISNHLYFYWYRQILGQKVEFLVSFYNNEISEKSEIFDDQFSVERPDGSNFTLKIRSTKLEDSAMYFCASSGADGETQYFGPGTRLLVL.

V usage is TRBV5-4 and J usage is TRBJ1-6; D gene uncertain. CDR1 and CDR2 from the germline V gene are SGHNT and YYREEE (reference sequence). The CDR3 has 14 residues. V was clipped by 2 bases and J by 2 bases, with 5 bases between them. The CDR3 nucleotides read TGTGCCAGCAGCTTTGACACCTATAATTCACCCCTCCACTTT. Translated, it gives CASSFDTYNSPLHF.

The V gene is TRBV7-6, the J gene TRBJ2-5, with 8 bases aligning to TRBD2. Germline trimming cut 6 bases from V and 4 bases from J; bases unmatched to any gene: 7. From germline, CDR1 is SGHVS and CDR2 FNYEAQ. This CDR3 is 14 amino acids long. CDR3: CASSPPTSGETQYF. The DNA for the CDR3 is TGTGCCAGCAGTCCACCCACTAGCGGAGAGACCCAGTACTTC.

The sample holds a few counts of this clone. V and J are TRBV6-5 and TRBJ1-2, with D perhaps matching TRBD1 (5 bases). The germline gives CDR1 MNHEY, CDR2 SVGAGI. V was cut by 7 bases and J by 4 bases, with 7 bases left in between. The CDR3 extends over 11 amino acids. Here the CDR3 DNA reads TGTGCCAGCACCGGGGGCTATGGCTACACCTTC. It codes for CASTGGYGYTF.

A word on this clone: The junction differs from germline at one of its ends, possibly a read error. The rearrangement links TRBV7-9 to TRBJ1-1; TRBD1 aligns across 9 bases. Germline assignment: CDR1 SEHNR and CDR2 FQNEAQ (reference sequence). The CDR3 has 15 amino acids. The CDR3 loop is CSSGWTGEGDTEAFF. CDR3 nucleotides: TGTTCCAGCGGGTGGACAGGGGAAGGGGACACTGAAGCTTTCTTT.